These 26 T cell receptor beta chains were all obtained from the same sample, sequenced in a study of vaccination effects on CD4 cells after COVID-19. Viral peptide pool expansion of antigen-specific CD4+ T cells preceded sequencing in the ViraFEST assay. Isolating CD4+ T cells followed approximately 10 days of culture. The vaccine recipients had no prior SARS-CoV-2 infection, with negative nucleocapsid antibodies. Their target antigens are unknown. TCRdb's table, derived via immunoSEQ multiplex PCR, lists solely in-frame clones and lacks some. This table has some 65,000 clones, approximately 79% appearing once. This specimen was CD4+ T cells from PBMCs cultured with HCoV-NL63 spike peptides, taken before COVID-19 vaccination. These receptors all stem from a human donor who received a COVID-19 vaccine.

The V and J genes are TRBV13 and TRBJ1-4; 7 positions agree with TRBD1. V trimming: 8 bases; J trimming: 7 bases; junction bases outside the gene matches: 13. The CDR3 is 15 amino acids. Germline assignment: CDR1 PRHDT and CDR2 FYEKMQ (reference sequence). CDR3 protein: CASGVRQGMGEKLFF. The DNA for the CDR3 is TGTGCCAGCGGGGTACGACAGGGAATGGGTGAAAAACTGTTTTTT. The variable domain in full, with the rest retrieved from reference TRBV13 and TRBJ1-4, is AAGVIQSPRHLIKEKRETATLKCYPIPRHDTVYWYQQGPGQDPQFLISFYEKMQSDKGSIPDRFSAQQFSDYHSELNMSSLELGDSALYFCASGVRQGMGEKLFFGSGTQLSVL.

Points on this clone: Other DNA sequences from this sample encode an identical CDR3 as well. The genes are TRBV28 and TRBJ1-2; 9 positions match TRBD1. The CDR3 extends over 14 amino acids. V was pared by 3 bases and J by 2 bases, with 1 base of the junction left unmatched. Germline loops: CDR1 MDHEN, CDR2 SYDVKM. CDR3 protein: CASSLGQGNYGYTF. CDR3 DNA: TGTGCCAGCAGTTTGGGACAGGGAAACTATGGCTACACCTTC.

The chain is built from TRBV6-4 and TRBJ2-3; 10 bases are a match to TRBD2. Germline V CDR1 and CDR2: MRHNA, SNTAGT. The CDR3 consists of 17 residues. Unmatched junction bases numbered 7, after V lost 4 bases and J lost 0 bases. The CDR3 DNA sequence: TGTGCCAGCAGTGCGACTAGCGGGTTCTCTAGCACAGATACGCAGTATTTT. It codes for CASSATSGFSSTDTQYF.

The CDR3 coding sequence is TGTGCCAGCAGTGGGGGACTCTTCGGCTATGGCTACACCTTC. It yields the protein CASSGGLFGYGYTF. V is TRBV6-2 or TRBV6-3 and J is TRBJ1-2, with D maybe TRBD1 (5 bases). Trimming pared 5 bases from V and 4 bases from J, leaving 14 bases between. The CDR3 extends over 14 amino acids. CDR1 is MNHEY, CDR2 SVGEGT, per germline.

Remarks on this clone: The sample holds other DNA sequences that translate to the same CDR3. The chain employs TRBV3-1 (or the pseudogene TRBV3-2) and TRBJ1-4; a possible D gene is TRBD1 (5 bases). Trimming pared 5 bases from V and 3 bases from J, leaving 7 bases between. Germline V gene data show CDR1 as LGHDT and CDR2 as YNNKEL (reference sequence). The CDR3 sequence is 13 residues long. The CDR3 DNA sequence: TGTGCCAGCAGCAGGGGTTCTAATGAAAAACTGTTTTTT. It specifies CASSRGSNEKLFF.

This sequence joins TRBV2 and TRBJ2-7, with D perhaps TRBD1 (6 bases). Germline values: CDR1 SNHLY, CDR2 FYNNEI. Trimming shortened V by 6 bases and J by 3 bases, and 12 bases separated the two germline ends. The CDR3 is 13 amino acids. CDR3 sequence reads: CASSRDNHYEQYV. As DNA, the CDR3 is TGTGCCAGCAGCCGGGACAACCACTACGAGCAGTACGTC.

This chain uses TRBV6-6 with TRBJ2-3; 7 nucleotides match TRBD2. Unmatched junction bases numbered 16, after V lost 7 bases and J lost 0 bases. CDR3 length equals 18 residues. Looked up from germline, CDR1 is MNHNY and CDR2 is SVGAGI (reference sequence). The CDR3 DNA sequence: TGTGCCAGCAATCGTGGGCCAGCGGGGACTTCTAGCACAGATACGCAGTATTTT. This codes for CASNRGPAGTSSTDTQYF.

This clone has just a few counts. V and J are TRBV5-6 and TRBJ2-2, with 9 bases matching TRBD1. Germline loops: CDR1 SGHDT, CDR2 YYEEEE. J lost 3 bases, V lost 4 bases, and 4 bases had no gene match. CDR3 length equals 15 residues. The CDR3 DNA follows: TGTGCCAGCAGCCTGGGGGACAGGGACACCGGGGAGCTGTTTTTT. This sequence encodes CASSLGDRDTGELFF.

The chain employs TRBV18 and TRBJ2-7, with 10 bases identical to TRBD1. The CDR3 extends over 14 amino acids. The ends lost 4 bases at V and 6 bases at J; junction bases unmatched: 6. In germline, CDR1 is KGHSH, CDR2 LQKENI. CDR3 sequence (DNA): TGTGCCAGCTCACTTTCGGGACAGGGGAGCGAGCAGTACGTC. This gives the protein CASSLSGQGSEQYV.

This clone was observed a single time. The V and J genes are TRBV6-1 and TRBJ2-5, with 7 bases fitting TRBD2. This CDR3 contains 17 residues. V dropped 4 bases and J dropped 2; count of bases not matched to a gene: 13. The germline V gene encodes CDR1 MNHNS and CDR2 SASEGT. The CDR3 loop reads CASSGWGGEAPQETQYF. The CDR3 nucleotides are TGTGCCAGCAGTGGTTGGGGAGGGGAGGCTCCTCAAGAGACCCAGTACTTC.

The gene calls are TRBV3-1 (or the pseudogene TRBV3-2) and TRBJ1-4; 7 nucleotides line up with TRBD1. With 5 bases clipped from V and 5 bases from J, the junction kept 8 bases outside the gene matches. The CDR3 loop spans 15 amino acids. Germline V gene lookup returns CDR1 LGHDT and CDR2 YNNKEL (reference sequence). Here the CDR3 reads CASSSQTGLNEKLFF. CDR3 DNA sequence: TGTGCCAGCAGCTCCCAGACAGGGCTAAATGAAAAACTGTTTTTT.

The gene calls are TRBV2 and TRBJ1-3; D not resolved. Deletions cut 6 bases from V and 0 bases from J, with 6 bases between. CDR1 and CDR2 from the germline V gene are SNHLY and FYNNEI. The CDR3 covers 13 residues. The CDR3 DNA reads TGTGCCAGCAGGGGCAACTCTGGAAACACCATATATTTT. The encoded protein is CASRGNSGNTIYF.

The V gene is TRBV28, the J gene TRBJ1-2; no clear D. This CDR3 has 13 amino acids. Looked up from germline, CDR1 is MDHEN and CDR2 is SYDVKM. Trimming removed 5 bases at V and 5 bases at J, with 12 bases between. The CDR3 DNA is TGTGCCAGCAGTCCCGACGGAATATATGGCTACACCTTC. It specifies CASSPDGIYGYTF.

The chain links TRBV9 to TRBJ1-4; D remains ambiguous. Germline assignment: CDR1 SGDLS and CDR2 YYNGEE. This CDR3 has 13 amino acids. V shed 0 bases and J shed 6 bases, with 6 bases lying between them. The CDR3 DNA sequence: TGTGCCAGCAGCGTAGGGCAGGATGAAAAACTGTTTTTT. Amino acid sequence: CASSVGQDEKLFF.

The table lists this clone with a count of one. The V gene is TRBV3-1 (or the pseudogene TRBV3-2), the J gene TRBJ2-1; 8 bases fit TRBD1. This CDR3 region has 16 residues. Trimming removed 0 bases from V and 6 bases from J; junction bases left unmatched: 7. The germline CDR1 and CDR2 sequences are LGHDT and YNNKEL (reference sequence). As DNA, the CDR3 is TGTGCCAGCAGCCAAGATGCAGGGGGCCGACCCAATGAGCAGTTCTTC. This gives the protein CASSQDAGGRPNEQFF.

V is TRBV6-5 and J is TRBJ1-4; the D gene is possibly TRBD1 (5 bases). This CDR3 spans 15 amino acids. Trimming took off 6 bases at V and 6 bases at J, with 17 bases between the two ends. CDR1 and CDR2 (germline): MNHEY, SVGAGI. The CDR3 region has the DNA TGTGCCAGCAGGGGCTTCAACCTAGGGGATGAAAAACTGTTTTTT. Translated: CASRGFNLGDEKLFF.

The rearrangement links TRBV5-1 to TRBJ2-1; TRBD1 matches 11 bases. The germline V gene encodes CDR1 SGHRS and CDR2 YFSETQ. The CDR3 has 15 amino acids. Trimming at V came to 4 bases and at J to 5 bases, leaving 5 bases not matched to a gene. This CDR3 is CASSPGQGADNEQFF. CDR3 DNA sequence: TGCGCCAGCAGCCCCGGACAGGGGGCGGACAATGAGCAGTTCTTC.

The chain has TRBV27 and TRBJ1-4; 11 nucleotides agree with TRBD1. V lost 5 bases and J lost 3; bases outside the gene matches: 5. Germline-derived CDR1 and CDR2 are MNHEY and SMNVEV (reference sequence). The CDR3 totals 16 residues. DNA for the CDR3: TGTGCCAGCAGTAGGGGACAGGGGGTAGCTAATGAAAAACTGTTTTTT. This translates into CASSRGQGVANEKLFF.

The rearrangement joins TRBV5-1 to TRBJ1-1; the match to TRBD1 covers 8 bases. CDR3 length: 15 residues. Trimming took 0 bases from V and 4 from J; bases not matched to a gene: 5. CDR1 is SGHRS and CDR2 is YFSETQ in the germline V gene. DNA for the CDR3: TGCGCCAGCAGCTTGGAGGCAGGGGGCCTCACTGAAGCTTTCTTT. This codes for CASSLEAGGLTEAFF.

This clone has more than one count but fewer than ten. This sequence joins TRBV19 and TRBJ1-2; 8 bases fit TRBD1. Germline V CDR1 and CDR2: LNHDA, SQIVND (reference sequence). With V trimmed by 6 bases and J by 6 bases, 9 bases remained unmatched. CDR3 length equals 14 residues. CDR3 loop: CASRARGRDHGYTF. For the CDR3, the DNA is TGTGCCAGTAGGGCCAGGGGGCGAGATCATGGCTACACCTTC.

This chain links TRBV19 with TRBJ2-3; 8 bases are a match to TRBD2. After removal of 6 bases from V and 2 bases from J, the junction contained 4 bases not matched to a gene. The CDR3 totals 14 residues. Germline V CDR1 and CDR2: LNHDA, SQIVND (reference sequence). The CDR3 here is CASRSGGPTDTQYF. The CDR3, as DNA: TGTGCCAGTAGGAGCGGGGGTCCCACAGATACGCAGTATTTT.

The chain recombines TRBV24-1 with TRBJ1-5; TRBD1 is a possible D gene (6 bases). V shed 4 bases and J shed 2 bases, with 14 bases lying between them. CDR3 length: 16 amino acids. Germline CDR1 reads KGHDR; CDR2 reads SFDVKD. CDR3 residues: CATSDHGTYGNQPQHF. In DNA form, the CDR3 reads TGTGCCACCAGTGACCATGGGACATATGGCAATCAGCCCCAGCATTTT.

J is TRBJ2-5 and V is TRBV14; 9 bases agree with TRBD2. V was clipped by 4 bases and J by 5 bases; unmatched bases: 2. Germline V gene sequence: CDR1 SGHDN, CDR2 FVKESK. The CDR3 has 13 amino acids. This CDR3 is CASSRSGGETQYF. CDR3 coding DNA: TGTGCCAGCAGCCGTAGCGGGGGTGAGACCCAGTACTTC.

The rearrangement links TRBV6-2 or TRBV6-3 to TRBJ2-7, with D possibly being TRBD1 or TRBD2 (5 bases each). V shed 5 bases and J shed 12 bases, with 23 bases lying between them. The CDR3 is 14 amino acids. CDR1 MNHEY and CDR2 SVGEGT come from the germline V gene. The CDR3: CASSDPPGPTSMYV. CDR3 bases: TGTGCCAGCAGTGACCCCCCGGGACCTACGAGCATGTACGTC.

This clone occurred once. This rearrangement joins TRBV9 to TRBJ2-2; 11 bases fit TRBD2. Germline CDR1 is SGDLS and CDR2 is YYNGEE. J gave up 4 bases and V 3 bases, and 5 bases lay outside the gene matches. The CDR3 consists of 16 residues. In nucleotides, the CDR3 is TGTGCCAGCAGCGCCACTAGCGGGGGCTCCACCGGGGAGCTGTTTTTT. This codes for CASSATSGGSTGELFF.

The genes are TRBV9 and TRBJ1-4; D is unclear. The germline gives CDR1 SGDLS, CDR2 YYNGEE. CDR3 size: 14 residues. Trimming pared 0 bases from V and 0 bases from J, leaving 3 bases between. CDR3 nucleotide sequence: TGTGCCAGCAGCGTAGATGCAACTAATGAAAAACTGTTTTTT. Translation gives CASSVDATNEKLFF.